This TCR beta chain came from a study of siplizumab effects on memory and regulatory T cells. Points from the study as a whole: It was not possible to assign a naive or memory phenotype to roughly 80-96% of proliferating CD4+ or CD8+ clones. Under siplizumab, an average around 64% of mappable alloreactive CD4+ clones were Treg-derived, compared with 25% to 30% in controls.

In each sample, roughly 10^5 TCR templates were assayed. Assay: immunoSEQ multiplex PCR; the TCRdb copy retains only in-frame clones and omits some. The top ten clones hold 0.9% to 1.4% of a sample with over 100,000 clones, roughly 90% of them seen once. Concerning this clone: The antigen remains unidentified.

Per germline, CDR1 SQVTM and CDR2 ANQGSEA. J was trimmed by 11 bases and V by 7 bases; bases with no gene match: 8. This CDR3 is 11 amino acids long. This chain connects TRBV29-1 to TRBJ2-1, with TRBD1 matching 7 bases. The receptor was derived from a human donor in good health. Material for sequencing was CD4+ T cells sorted from blood. The CDR3 nucleotides read TGCAGCGCCTCCCAGGGGGAGAAGCAGTTCTTC. It codes for CSASQGEKQFF.